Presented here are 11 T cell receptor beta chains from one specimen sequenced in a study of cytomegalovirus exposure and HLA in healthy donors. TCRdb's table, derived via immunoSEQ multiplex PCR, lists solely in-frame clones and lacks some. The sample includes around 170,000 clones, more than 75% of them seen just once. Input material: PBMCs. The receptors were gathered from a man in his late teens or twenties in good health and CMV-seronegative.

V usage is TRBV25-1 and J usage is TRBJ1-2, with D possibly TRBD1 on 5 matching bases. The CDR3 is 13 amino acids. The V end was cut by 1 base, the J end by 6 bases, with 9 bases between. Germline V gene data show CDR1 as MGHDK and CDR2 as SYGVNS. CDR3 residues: CASSEWEGDGYTF. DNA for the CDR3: TGTGCCAGCAGTGAATGGGAAGGGGATGGCTACACCTTC.

The CDR3 protein is CASSEDTGYTGELFF. CDR3 nucleotides: TGTGCCAGCAGTGAAGATACAGGGTACACCGGGGAGCTGTTTTTT. The chain couples TRBV6-1 to TRBJ2-2; a weak D match, TRBD1 (6 bases). Per germline, CDR1 MNHNS and CDR2 SASEGT. The CDR3 totals 15 residues. V shed 1 base and J shed 3 bases, with 9 bases lying between them.

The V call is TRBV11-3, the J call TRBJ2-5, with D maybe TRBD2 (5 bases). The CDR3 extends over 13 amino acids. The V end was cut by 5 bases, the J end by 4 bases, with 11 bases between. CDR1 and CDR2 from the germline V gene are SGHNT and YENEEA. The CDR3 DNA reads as TGTGCCAGCAGCGCGGTAGAGGGAGAGACCCAGTACTTC. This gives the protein CASSAVEGETQYF. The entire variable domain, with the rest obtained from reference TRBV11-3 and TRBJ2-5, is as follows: EAGVVQSPRYKIIEKKQPVAFWCNPISGHNTLYWYLQNLGQGPELLIRYENEEAVDDSQLPKDRFSAERLKGVDSTLKIQPAELGDSAVYLCASSAVEGETQYFGPGTRLLVL.

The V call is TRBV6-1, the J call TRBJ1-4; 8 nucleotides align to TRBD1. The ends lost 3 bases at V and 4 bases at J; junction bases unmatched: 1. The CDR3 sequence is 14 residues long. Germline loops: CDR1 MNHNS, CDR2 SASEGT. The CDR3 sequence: CASSEDRVNEKLFF. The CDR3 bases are TGTGCCAGCAGTGAGGACAGGGTTAATGAAAAACTGTTTTTT.

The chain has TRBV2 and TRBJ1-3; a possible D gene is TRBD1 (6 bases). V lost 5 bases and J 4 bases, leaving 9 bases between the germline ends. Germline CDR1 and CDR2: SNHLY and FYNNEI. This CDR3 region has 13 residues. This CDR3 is CASSYRAGNTIYF. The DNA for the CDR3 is TGTGCCAGCAGTTACAGGGCAGGAAACACCATATATTTT.

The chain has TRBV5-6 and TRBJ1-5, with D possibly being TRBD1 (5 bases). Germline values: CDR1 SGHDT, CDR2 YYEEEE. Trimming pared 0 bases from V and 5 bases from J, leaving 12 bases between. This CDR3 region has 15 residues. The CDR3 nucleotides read TGTGCCAGCAGCTTGGCACCAGGGTGGGATCAGCCCCAGCATTTT. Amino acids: CASSLAPGWDQPQHF.

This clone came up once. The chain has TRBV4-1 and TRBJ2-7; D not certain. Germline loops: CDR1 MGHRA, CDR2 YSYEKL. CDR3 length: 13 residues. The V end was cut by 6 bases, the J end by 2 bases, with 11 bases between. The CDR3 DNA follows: TGCGCCAGCAGTTTAGAGCCAACCTACGAGCAGTACTTC. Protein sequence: CASSLEPTYEQYF.

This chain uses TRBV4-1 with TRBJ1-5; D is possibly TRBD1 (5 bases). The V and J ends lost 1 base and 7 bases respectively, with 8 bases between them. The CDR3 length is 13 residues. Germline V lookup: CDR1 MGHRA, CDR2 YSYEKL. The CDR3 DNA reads TGCGCCAGCAGCCAAGTAACAGGACAGCCCCAGCATTTT. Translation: CASSQVTGQPQHF.

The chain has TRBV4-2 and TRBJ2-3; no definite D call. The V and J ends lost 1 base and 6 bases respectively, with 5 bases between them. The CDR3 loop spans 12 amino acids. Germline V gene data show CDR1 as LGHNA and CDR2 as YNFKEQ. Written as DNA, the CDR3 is TGTGCCAGCAGCCAAGTCGCGGATACGCAGTATTTT. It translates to CASSQVADTQYF.

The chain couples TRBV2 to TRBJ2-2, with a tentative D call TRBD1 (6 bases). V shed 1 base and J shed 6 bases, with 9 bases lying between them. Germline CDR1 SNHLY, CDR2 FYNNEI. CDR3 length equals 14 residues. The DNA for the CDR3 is TGTGCCAGCAGTGAAGATAGGACAGCCGGGGAGCTGTTTTTT. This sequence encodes CASSEDRTAGELFF.

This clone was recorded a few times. The CDR3 region has the DNA TGTGCCAGTACAGCGGGCACCGGGGAGCTGTTTTTT. Amino acids: CASTAGTGELFF. V and J are TRBV19 and TRBJ2-2; possible D gene TRBD2, 6 bases. V lost 7 bases and J lost 4, with 7 bases in between. Germline V gene sequence: CDR1 LNHDA, CDR2 SQIVND (reference sequence). The CDR3 runs to 12 residues.